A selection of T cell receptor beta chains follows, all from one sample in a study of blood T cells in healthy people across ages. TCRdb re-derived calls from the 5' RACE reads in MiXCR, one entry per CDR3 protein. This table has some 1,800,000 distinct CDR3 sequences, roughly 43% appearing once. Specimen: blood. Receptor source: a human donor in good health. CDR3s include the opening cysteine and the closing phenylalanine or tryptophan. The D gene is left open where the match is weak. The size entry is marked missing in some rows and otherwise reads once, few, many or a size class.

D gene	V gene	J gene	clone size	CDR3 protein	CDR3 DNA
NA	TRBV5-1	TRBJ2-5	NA	CASSRQQAEETQYF	TGCGCCAGCAGCCGACAACAAGCCGAAGAGACCCAGTACTTC
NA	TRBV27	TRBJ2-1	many	CASSLSNRVGQFF	TGTGCCAGCAGTTTATCGAATAGGGTTGGGCAGTTCTTC
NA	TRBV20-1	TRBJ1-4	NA	CSASPQGWGEKLFF	TGCAGTGCCAGCCCCCAGGGATGGGGTGAAAAACTGTTTTTT
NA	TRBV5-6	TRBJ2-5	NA	CASSWWVGETQYF	TGTGCCAGCAGCTGGTGGGTTGGAGAGACCCAGTACTTC
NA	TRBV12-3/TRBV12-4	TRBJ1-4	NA	CASSLTGARGEKLFF	TGTGCCAGTAGTTTGACGGGGGCTCGCGGTGAAAAACTGTTTTTT
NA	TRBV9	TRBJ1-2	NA	CASSVAAGGPNYGYTF	TGTGCCAGCAGCGTAGCCGCGGGGGGACCTAACTATGGCTACACCTTC
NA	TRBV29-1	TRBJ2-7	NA	CSVEISVPFISYEQYF	TGCAGCGTTGAAATATCGGTCCCCTTTATATCCTACGAGCAGTACTTC
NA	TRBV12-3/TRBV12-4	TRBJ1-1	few	CASSSRPNTEAFF	TGTGCCAGCAGTTCGCGCCCCAACACTGAAGCTTTCTTT
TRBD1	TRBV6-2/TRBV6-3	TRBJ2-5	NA	CASSLRAGTGDGETQYF	TGTGCCAGCAGTCTTAGAGCCGGGACAGGGGATGGAGAGACCCAGTACTTC
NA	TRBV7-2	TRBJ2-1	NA	CASSLAQQGPGYNEQFF	TGTGCCAGCAGCTTAGCCCAGCAGGGGCCGGGCTACAATGAGCAGTTCTTC
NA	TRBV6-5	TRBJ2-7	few	CASTLAWGYEQYF	TGTGCCAGCACTCTCGCGTGGGGATACGAGCAGTACTTC
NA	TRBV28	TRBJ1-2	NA	CASSGEGDGYTF	TGTGCCAGCAGTGGGGAGGGGGATGGCTACACCTTC
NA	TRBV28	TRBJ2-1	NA	CASSNIQLQEFF	TGTGCCAGCAGCAACATACAGCTCCAGGAGTTCTTC
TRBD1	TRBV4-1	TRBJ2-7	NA	CASSQWTGGPGQYF	TGCGCCAGCAGCCAGTGGACAGGGGGCCCTGGGCAGTACTTC
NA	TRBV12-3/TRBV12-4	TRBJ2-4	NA	CASSSPRDFEDKNIQYF	TGTGCCAGCAGTTCCCCCAGGGATTTTGAGGACAAAAACATTCAGTACTTC
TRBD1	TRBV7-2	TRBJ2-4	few	CASSWGQLIDIQYF	TGTGCCAGCAGCTGGGGACAGCTTATTGACATTCAGTACTTC
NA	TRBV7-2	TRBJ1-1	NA	CASSPFGVAEAFF	TGTGCCAGCAGCCCATTCGGGGTGGCTGAAGCTTTCTTT
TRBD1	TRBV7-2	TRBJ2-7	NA	CASSSSGTGNGDEQYF	TGTGCCAGCAGCAGTTCCGGGACAGGAAACGGGGACGAGCAGTACTTC
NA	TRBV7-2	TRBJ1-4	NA	CASSLLGIPATNEKLFF	TGTGCCAGCAGCTTATTGGGGATACCTGCAACTAATGAAAAACTGTTTTTT
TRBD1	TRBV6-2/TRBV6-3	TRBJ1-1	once	CASSYRRRTGGEAFF	TGTGCCAGCAGTTATAGACGGAGGACAGGGGGCGAAGCTTTCTTT
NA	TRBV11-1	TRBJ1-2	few	CASSHGQLYGYTF	TGTGCCAGCAGTCATGGACAACTATATGGCTACACCTTC
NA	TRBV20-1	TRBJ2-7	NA	CSAIPSVTYEQYF	TGCAGTGCTATCCCCTCGGTTACCTACGAGCAGTACTTC
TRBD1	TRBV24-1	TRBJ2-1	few	CATSGSGTGGLDEQFF	TGTGCCACCAGTGGCTCGGGGACAGGGGGCCTGGATGAGCAGTTCTTC
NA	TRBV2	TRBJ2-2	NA	CASSAQGNTGELFF	TGTGCCAGCAGCGCACAGGGGAACACCGGGGAGCTGTTTTTT
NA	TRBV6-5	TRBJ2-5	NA	CASRSWAQETQYF	TGTGCCAGCAGGTCGTGGGCCCAAGAGACCCAGTACTTC
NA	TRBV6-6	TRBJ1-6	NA	CASSYSTVSPLHF	TGTGCCAGCAGTTACTCGACGGTTTCACCCCTCCACTTT
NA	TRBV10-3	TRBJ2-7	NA	CATRSKDNSYEQYF	TGTGCCACCCGATCAAAGGACAATTCCTACGAGCAGTACTTC
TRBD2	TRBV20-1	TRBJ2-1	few	CSARDPSGGADEQFF	TGCAGTGCTAGAGATCCTAGCGGGGGGGCTGATGAGCAGTTCTTC
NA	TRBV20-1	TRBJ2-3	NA	CSAKFAGTDTQYF	TGCAGTGCTAAGTTCGCGGGCACAGATACGCAGTATTTT
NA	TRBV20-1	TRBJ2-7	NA	CSASPGSYEQYF	TGCAGTGCCTCCCCGGGCTCCTACGAGCAGTACTTC
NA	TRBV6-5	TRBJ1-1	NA	CASSTWDGSTEAFF	TGTGCCAGCAGTACCTGGGACGGCAGCACTGAAGCTTTCTTT
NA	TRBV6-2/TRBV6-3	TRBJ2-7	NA	CASSYRLYEQYF	TGTGCCAGCAGTTACCGACTCTACGAGCAGTACTTC
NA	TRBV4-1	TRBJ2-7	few	CASSQEPGLVEEQYF	TGCGCCAGCAGCCAAGAACCCGGACTGGTCGAAGAGCAGTACTTC
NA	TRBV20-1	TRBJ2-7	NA	CSASPRQGDEQYF	TGCAGTGCTAGCCCCCGGCAGGGAGACGAGCAGTACTTC
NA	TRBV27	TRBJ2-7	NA	CASSLGGTNYYYEQYF	TGTGCCAGCAGTCTGGGAGGGACAAATTATTACTACGAGCAGTACTTC
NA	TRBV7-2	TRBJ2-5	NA	CASAGRRQETQYF	TGTGCCAGCGCTGGGCGGAGACAAGAGACCCAGTACTTC
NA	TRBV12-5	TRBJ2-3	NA	CASGFGRGTDTQYF	TGTGCTAGTGGTTTCGGACGGGGCACAGATACGCAGTATTTT